The clone carrying this TCR beta chain qualifies as medium-sized. The antigen remains undetermined. The V gene lost 0 bases and the J gene lost 4 bases, with 6 bases spanning the gap. Germline-derived CDR1 and CDR2 are DFQATT and SNEGSKA (reference sequence). The length of the CDR3 is 13 residues. Genomic DNA templated the TCR beta VDJ and CDR3 profiling. Via MiXCR, TCRdb re-called the reads, giving one row per CDR3 protein. The sample records 160,000 or so distinct CDR3 sequences, more than 45% being singletons. The data originate from a study of CD8+CD57+ T cells in acquired aplastic anemia. Whoever was chosen for sequencing had shown CD8+CD57+ cell expansion by flow cytometry. Patients uniformly had severe acquired aplastic anemia. Blood samples were obtained from patients who had received no prior therapy. Overall study results and limits: Statistical testing detected no significant gap in CD8+ Simpson's diversity between patients and controls.

Sequenced material: sorted CD4+, CD8+, or CD8+CD57+ T cells (not recorded which) from PBMCs. The V and J genes are TRBV20-1 and TRBJ2-2; tentative D call: TRBD2 (5 bases). The receptor was derived from a human donor with aplastic anemia. Here the CDR3 reads CSARETSTGELFF. CDR3 in DNA: TGCAGTGCTAGAGAAACTAGCACCGGGGAGCTGTTTTTT.